Each of the 21 T cell receptor beta chains below was sequenced from the same sample in a study of monozygotic twins with inflammatory bowel disease. Each CDR3 protein gets one entry in TCRdb, which reprocessed the 5' RACE reads and gives no DNA. The listing contains 330,000 or so distinct CDR3 sequences. Sequencing was carried out using blood. The origin of the receptors is a human donor with ulcerative colitis or Crohn's disease, or a healthy co-twin of an affected twin (not recorded which).

The CDR3 loop reads CASSGTSSRGTQYF. The genes are TRBV27 and TRBJ2-5; TCRdb's D call, TRBD2, is unchecked because there is no DNA. The CDR3 is 14 amino acids. Germline loops: CDR1 MNHEY, CDR2 SMNVEV (reference sequence).

The J gene is TRBJ2-1, the V gene TRBV5-4; TCRdb's D gene call, TRBD1, goes unchecked for lack of DNA. The CDR3 sequence is 14 residues long. Germline loops: CDR1 SGHNT, CDR2 YYREEE (reference sequence). The CDR3 here is CASSSSGTDNEQFF.

The chain joins TRBV12-3 or TRBV12-4 to TRBJ2-5. This CDR3 region has 11 residues. CDR3 region: CASKVSETQYF.

The chain links TRBV4-1 to TRBJ2-1. This CDR3 is built from 16 residues. Germline V gene data show CDR1 as MGHRA and CDR2 as YSYEKL. The CDR3 is CASSSIDLVSYGEQFF.

V and J are TRBV20-1 and TRBJ1-2; TCRdb returns TRBD1, unconfirmable since there is no DNA. The CDR3 totals 14 residues. The V gene's germline CDR1 is DFQATT and CDR2 SNEGSKA (reference sequence). CDR3 protein: CSATTRQVWDGYTF.

The J gene is TRBJ2-2, the V gene TRBV5-1; TCRdb reports TRBD1, a call that lacks DNA to check it against. The CDR3 spans 15 residues. Per the germline V gene, CDR1 is SGHRS and CDR2 is YFSETQ. CDR3 sequence reads: CASSPTGPNTGELFF.

The rearrangement uses TRBV3-1 and TRBJ2-1; absent DNA, TCRdb's TRBD2 call cannot be checked. The germline V gene has CDR1 LGHDT and CDR2 YNNKEL (reference sequence). The CDR3 spans 15 residues. The CDR3 sequence is CASSQGDWDSTRQFF.

The chain combines TRBV3-1 with TRBJ1-5. This CDR3 comprises 13 residues. CDR1 LGHDT and CDR2 YNNKEL come from the germline V gene (reference sequence). The CDR3 here is CASSLSRNQPQHF.

The chain couples TRBV28 to TRBJ1-1; the TCRdb D gene call, TRBD1, has no DNA to confirm it. Looked up from germline, CDR1 is MDHEN and CDR2 is SYDVKM. The CDR3 loop spans 15 amino acids. CDR3 sequence: CASRDLRQGSTEAFF.

The chain employs TRBV2 and TRBJ1-5. The V gene's germline CDR1 is SNHLY and CDR2 FYNNEI. The CDR3 contains 14 residues. The CDR3 reads CASSEDRSNQPQHF. The whole variable domain, filled in from reference TRBV2 and TRBJ1-5, reads EPEVTQTPSHQVTQMGQEVILRCVPISNHLYFYWYRQILGQKVEFLVSFYNNEISEKSEIFDDQFSVERPDGSNFTLKIRSTKLEDSAMYFCASSEDRSNQPQHFGDGTRLSIL.

CDR3 loop: CSAPDRGLYNEQFF. The chain combines TRBV29-1 with TRBJ2-1; TCRdb's assignment of TRBD1 cannot be checked, as there is no DNA. Germline CDR1 SQVTM, CDR2 ANQGSEA. The CDR3 totals 14 residues.

The chain combines TRBV20-1 with TRBJ1-5; TCRdb's D gene call, TRBD1, goes unchecked for lack of DNA. The CDR3 covers 14 residues. Germline V lookup: CDR1 DFQATT, CDR2 SNEGSKA (reference sequence). The CDR3 region is CSAMVGGGNQPQHF.

The chain uses TRBV5-1 and TRBJ2-3; TCRdb's D call of TRBD2 is untestable without DNA. Germline V gene data show CDR1 as SGHRS and CDR2 as YFSETQ. The CDR3 runs to 17 residues. The CDR3: CASSLTGTQYGTDTQYF.

The chain couples TRBV20-1 to TRBJ1-6; the TRBD1 assignment by TCRdb is unverifiable without DNA. This CDR3 is 14 amino acids long. The germline gives CDR1 DFQATT, CDR2 SNEGSKA (reference sequence). CDR3 loop: CSAIDSRGSSPLHF.

The J gene is TRBJ2-7, the V gene TRBV4-1; absent DNA, TCRdb's TRBD2 call cannot be checked. The germline CDR1 and CDR2 sequences are MGHRA and YSYEKL. The CDR3 spans 17 residues. The chain's CDR3 is CASSQDQAGGTSYEQYF.

The rearrangement joins TRBV24-1 to TRBJ2-3; the TRBD2 assignment by TCRdb is unverifiable without DNA. The V gene's germline CDR1 is KGHDR and CDR2 SFDVKD. The CDR3 loop spans 16 amino acids. The CDR3 here is CATSDPSSGRPDTQYF.

This CDR3 reads CSAGLAGGGETQYF. The V and J genes are TRBV20-1 and TRBJ2-5; TCRdb gives TRBD2 as the D gene, but with no DNA this cannot be confirmed. From germline, CDR1 is DFQATT and CDR2 SNEGSKA (reference sequence). The CDR3 is made up of 14 amino acids.

The J gene is TRBJ2-1, the V gene TRBV7-2. The length of the CDR3 is 12 residues. CDR1 is SGHTA, CDR2 FQGNSA, per germline. CDR3 protein: CASSPTFTEQFF.

J is TRBJ2-7 and V is TRBV5-4; TCRdb proposes TRBD1, but this gene call is untestable without DNA. The CDR3 loop spans 14 amino acids. Germline CDR1 and CDR2: SGHNT and YYREEE (reference sequence). The CDR3 loop reads CASSSGAQWYEQYF.

CDR3 amino acids: CASHTAGETQYF. This chain joins TRBV6-2 or TRBV6-3 and TRBJ2-5; TCRdb's assignment of TRBD2 cannot be checked, as there is no DNA. CDR1 and CDR2 from the germline V gene are MNHEY and SVGEGT. The CDR3 is made up of 12 amino acids.

The J gene is TRBJ2-3, the V gene TRBV4-1; there is no DNA to check the TCRdb D call of TRBD2. The CDR3 spans 16 residues. The germline gives CDR1 MGHRA, CDR2 YSYEKL. CDR3 region: CASSQDLAGGPDTQYF.